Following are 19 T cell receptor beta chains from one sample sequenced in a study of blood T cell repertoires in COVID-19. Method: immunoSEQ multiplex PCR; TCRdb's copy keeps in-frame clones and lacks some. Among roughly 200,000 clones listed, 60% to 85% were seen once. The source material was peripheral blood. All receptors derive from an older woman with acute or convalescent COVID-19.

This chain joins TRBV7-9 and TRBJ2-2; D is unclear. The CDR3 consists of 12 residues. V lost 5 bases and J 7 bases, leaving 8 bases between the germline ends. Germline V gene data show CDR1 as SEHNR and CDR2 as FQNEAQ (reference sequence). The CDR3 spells CASSQAGGELFF. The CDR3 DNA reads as TGTGCCAGCAGCCAGGCCGGCGGGGAGCTGTTTTTT.

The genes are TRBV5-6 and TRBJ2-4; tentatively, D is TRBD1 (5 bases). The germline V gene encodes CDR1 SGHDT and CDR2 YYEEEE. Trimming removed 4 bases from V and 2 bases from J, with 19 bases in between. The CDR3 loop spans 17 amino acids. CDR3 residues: CASSRMGINRSKNIQYF. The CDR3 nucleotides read TGTGCCAGCAGCCGGATGGGGATAAACAGGTCCAAAAACATTCAGTACTTC.

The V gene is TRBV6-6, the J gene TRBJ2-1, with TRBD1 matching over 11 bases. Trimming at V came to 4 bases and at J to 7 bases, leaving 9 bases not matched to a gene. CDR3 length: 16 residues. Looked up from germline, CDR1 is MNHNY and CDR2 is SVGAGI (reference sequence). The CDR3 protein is CASSSRGQGDRNEQFF. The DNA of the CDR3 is TGTGCCAGCAGTTCCCGGGGACAGGGGGATAGAAATGAGCAGTTCTTC.

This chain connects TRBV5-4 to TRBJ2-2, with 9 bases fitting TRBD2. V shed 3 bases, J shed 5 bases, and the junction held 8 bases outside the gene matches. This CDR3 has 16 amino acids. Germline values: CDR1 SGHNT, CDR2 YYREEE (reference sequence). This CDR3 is CASSSPVAGETGELFF. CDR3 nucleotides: TGTGCCAGCAGCTCACCTGTAGCGGGAGAAACCGGGGAGCTGTTTTTT.

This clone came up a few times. The CDR3 DNA reads as TGTGCCACCAGTGATTGGACAGGTTATGAGACCCAGTACTTC. Its protein product is CATSDWTGYETQYF. This sequence joins TRBV24-1 and TRBJ2-5, with 7 bases lining up with TRBD1. The junction had 4 bases not matched to a gene; V was cut back by 2 bases and J by 5 bases. This CDR3 region has 14 residues. Germline V gene lookup returns CDR1 KGHDR and CDR2 SFDVKD.

CDR3 coding DNA: TGCGCCAGCAGCCAGCACGGACTAGCGGGAGGACCCGGGGAGCTGTTTTTT. It codes for CASSQHGLAGGPGELFF. The genes are TRBV4-1 and TRBJ2-2, with 14 bases fitting TRBD2. The CDR3 is made up of 17 amino acids. Germline V CDR1 and CDR2: MGHRA, YSYEKL. V shed 3 bases, J shed 6 bases, and the junction held 6 bases outside the gene matches.

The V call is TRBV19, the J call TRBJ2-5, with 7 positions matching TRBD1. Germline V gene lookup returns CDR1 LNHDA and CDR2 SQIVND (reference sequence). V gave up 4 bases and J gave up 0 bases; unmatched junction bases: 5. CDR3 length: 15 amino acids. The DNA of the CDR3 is TGTGCCAGTAGTACCCGGGACAGACACCAAGAGACCCAGTACTTC. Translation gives CASSTRDRHQETQYF.

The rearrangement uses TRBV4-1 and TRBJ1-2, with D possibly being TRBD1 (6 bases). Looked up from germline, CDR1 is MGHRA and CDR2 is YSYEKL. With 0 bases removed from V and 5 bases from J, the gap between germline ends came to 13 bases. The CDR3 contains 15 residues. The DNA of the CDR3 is TGCGCCAGCAGCCAAGAAGGACAGATTCTATATGGCTACACCTTC. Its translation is CASSQEGQILYGYTF.

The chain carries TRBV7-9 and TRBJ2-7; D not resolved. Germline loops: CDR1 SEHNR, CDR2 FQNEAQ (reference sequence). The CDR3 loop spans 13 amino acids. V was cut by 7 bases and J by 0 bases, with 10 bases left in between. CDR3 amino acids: CASTPMSSYEQYF. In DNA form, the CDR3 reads TGTGCCAGCACCCCCATGAGCTCCTACGAGCAGTACTTC.

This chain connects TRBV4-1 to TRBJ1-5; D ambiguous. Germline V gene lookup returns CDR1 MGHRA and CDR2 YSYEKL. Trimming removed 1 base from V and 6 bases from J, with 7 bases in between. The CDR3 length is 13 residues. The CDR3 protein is CASSQAYLQPQHF. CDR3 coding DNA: TGCGCCAGCAGCCAAGCTTATCTTCAGCCCCAGCATTTT.

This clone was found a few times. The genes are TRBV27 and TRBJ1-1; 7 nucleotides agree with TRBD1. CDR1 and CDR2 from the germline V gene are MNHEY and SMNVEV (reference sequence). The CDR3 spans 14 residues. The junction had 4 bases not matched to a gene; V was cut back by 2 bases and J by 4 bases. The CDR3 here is CASSLRQGLTEAFF. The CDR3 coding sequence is TGTGCCAGCAGTTTACGACAGGGACTCACTGAAGCTTTCTTT.

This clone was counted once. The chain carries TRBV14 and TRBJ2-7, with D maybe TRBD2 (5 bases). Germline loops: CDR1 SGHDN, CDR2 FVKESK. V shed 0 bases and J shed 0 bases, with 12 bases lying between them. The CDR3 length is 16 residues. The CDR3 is CASSQDDYLSSYEQYF. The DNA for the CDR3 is TGTGCCAGCAGCCAAGATGACTACCTTAGCTCCTACGAGCAGTACTTC.

In DNA, the CDR3 is TGTGCCAGTAGTAAAGGGACTACCGGCGAGACCCAGTACTTC. This translates into CASSKGTTGETQYF. This chain joins TRBV19 and TRBJ2-5, with TRBD2 identical over 7 bases. The germline gives CDR1 LNHDA, CDR2 SQIVND (reference sequence). The trim removed 4 bases at V and 5 bases at J, leaving 7 bases unmatched. The CDR3 spans 14 residues.

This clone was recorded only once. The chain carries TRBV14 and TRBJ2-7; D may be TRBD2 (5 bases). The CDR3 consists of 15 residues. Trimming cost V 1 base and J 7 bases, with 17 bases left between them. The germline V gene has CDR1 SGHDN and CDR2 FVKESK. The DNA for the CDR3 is TGTGCCAGCAGCCAAGCGGGAACAACCCTACGGGAGCAGTACTTC. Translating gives CASSQAGTTLREQYF.

DNA for the CDR3: TGTGCCAGCAGTTACCGGAATTCACCCCTCCACTTT. It encodes CASSYRNSPLHF. The chain links TRBV6-2 or TRBV6-3 to TRBJ1-6; no definite D call. Trimming cost V 2 bases and J 7 bases, with 3 bases left between them. The CDR3 covers 12 residues. CDR1 is MNHEY and CDR2 is SVGEGT in the germline V gene.

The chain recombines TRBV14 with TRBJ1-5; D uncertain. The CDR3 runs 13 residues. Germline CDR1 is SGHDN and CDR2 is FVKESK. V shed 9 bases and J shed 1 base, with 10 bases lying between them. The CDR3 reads CASPGFSNQPQHF. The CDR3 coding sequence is TGTGCCAGTCCGGGTTTCAGCAATCAGCCCCAGCATTTT. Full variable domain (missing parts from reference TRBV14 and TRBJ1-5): EAGVTQFPSHSVIEKGQTVTLRCDPISGHDNLYWYRRVMGKEIKFLLHFVKESKQDESGMPNNRFLAERTGGTYSTLKVQPAELEDSGVYFCASPGFSNQPQHFGDGTRLSIL.

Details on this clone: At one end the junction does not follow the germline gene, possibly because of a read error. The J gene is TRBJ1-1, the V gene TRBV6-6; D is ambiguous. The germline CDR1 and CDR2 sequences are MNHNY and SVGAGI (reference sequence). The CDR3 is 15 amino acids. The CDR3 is CVSSYSSLPYTEAFF. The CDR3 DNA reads TGTGTCAGCAGTTACTCGAGTCTGCCCTACACTGAAGCTTTCTTT.

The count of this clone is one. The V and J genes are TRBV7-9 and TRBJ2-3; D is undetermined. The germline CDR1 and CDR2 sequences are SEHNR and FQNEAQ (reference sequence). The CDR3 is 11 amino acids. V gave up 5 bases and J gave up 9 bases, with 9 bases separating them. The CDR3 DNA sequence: TGTGCCAGCAGCCCCGGTTCCACGCAGTATTTT. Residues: CASSPGSTQYF.

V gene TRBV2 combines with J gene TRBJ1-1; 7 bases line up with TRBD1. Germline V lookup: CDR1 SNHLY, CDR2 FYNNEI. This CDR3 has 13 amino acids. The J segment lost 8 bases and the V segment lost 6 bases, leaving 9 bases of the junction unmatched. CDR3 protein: CASSQQGGQEAFF. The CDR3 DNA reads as TGTGCCAGCAGCCAGCAAGGGGGACAGGAAGCTTTCTTT. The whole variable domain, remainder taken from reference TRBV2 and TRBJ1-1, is EPEVTQTPSHQVTQMGQEVILRCVPISNHLYFYWYRQILGQKVEFLVSFYNNEISEKSEIFDDQFSVERPDGSNFTLKIRSTKLEDSAMYFCASSQQGGQEAFFGQGTRLTVV.